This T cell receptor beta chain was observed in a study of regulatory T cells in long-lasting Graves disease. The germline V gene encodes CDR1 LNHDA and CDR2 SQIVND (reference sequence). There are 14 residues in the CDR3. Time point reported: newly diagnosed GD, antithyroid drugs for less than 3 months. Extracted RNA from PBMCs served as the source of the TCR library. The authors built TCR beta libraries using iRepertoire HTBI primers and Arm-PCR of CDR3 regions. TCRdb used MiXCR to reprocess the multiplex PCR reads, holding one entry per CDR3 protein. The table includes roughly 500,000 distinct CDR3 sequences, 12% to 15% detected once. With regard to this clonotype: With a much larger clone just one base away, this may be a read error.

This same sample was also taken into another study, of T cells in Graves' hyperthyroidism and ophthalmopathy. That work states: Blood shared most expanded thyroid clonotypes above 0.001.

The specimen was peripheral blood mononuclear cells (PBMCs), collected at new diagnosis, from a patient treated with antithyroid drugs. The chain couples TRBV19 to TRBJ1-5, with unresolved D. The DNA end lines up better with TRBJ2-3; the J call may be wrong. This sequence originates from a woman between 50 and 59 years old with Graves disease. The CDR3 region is CASKQSLGNQPQYF. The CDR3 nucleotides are TGTGCCAGTAAGCAATCCCTAGGGAATCAGCCCCAGTATTTT.